One T cell receptor (beta chain) is described in this entry. Its target is not known. The CDR3 sequence is 15 residues long. Germline-derived CDR1 and CDR2 are MGHRA and YSYEKL. After removal of 0 bases from V and 5 bases from J, the junction contained 3 bases not matched to a gene. These data come from a study of T cell repertoires in cytomegalovirus infection. Study observations and caveats: CMV-specific HLA-C-restricted TCR beta clonotypes dominated the ex vivo response.

TCRdb called the reads again in MiXCR, with one record for every CDR3 protein. The profile covers roughly 350,000 distinct CDR3 sequences, with about 35% appearing a single time and around an eighth taken by the ten largest. This receptor was obtained from a human donor in good health (CMV status not recorded). Some clones in this sample may be carry-over from other donors' samples. The V gene is TRBV4-1, the J gene TRBJ1-4; 7 positions match TRBD1. The sequenced sample was cultured PBMCs, obtained from culture after CMV antigen stimulation. The CDR3 is CASSQEGTVNEKLFF. The CDR3 nucleotides read TGCGCCAGCAGCCAAGAGGGGACAGTGAATGAAAAACTGTTTTTT.